A selection of T cell receptor beta chains follows, all from one sample in a study of T cells in localized non-small cell lung cancer. Some clones are missing from TCRdb's copy, which holds only in-frame ones; the method was immunoSEQ multiplex PCR. The table lists 30,000 to 35,000 clones, approximately 91% of them singletons. The sample here was peripheral blood, taken before any cancer treatment. These receptors were taken from a woman aged 35-75 years with stage I lung adenocarcinoma. Each CDR3 is given with its conserved first and last residue. D genes are given only for firm matches. The size of a clone is reported for some rows only, either as once, few or many, or as a class for expanded clones.

D,size,J,V,DNA,CDR3
TRBD1,few,TRBJ2-3,TRBV4-3,TGCGCCAGCAGCCAAGTGGTGGGAGACAGGGTTTTTGGGCAAGATACGCAGTATTTT,CASSQVVGDRVFGQDTQYF
TRBD1,-,TRBJ1-1,TRBV27,TGTGCCAGCAAGATATACAGGGGTGCCAACACTGAAGCTTTCTTT,CASKIYRGANTEAFF
-,-,TRBJ2-1,TRBV29-1,TGCAGCGTTGAAGGCGGCCAGGCGTCCTACAATGAGCAGTTCTTC,CSVEGGQASYNEQFF
-,-,TRBJ2-2,TRBV7-9,TGTGCCAGCAGCTCGGACTTTCCCGGGGAGCTGTTTTTT,CASSSDFPGELFF
-,-,TRBJ2-3,TRBV7-2,TGTGCCAGCAGCTTAATTGTCACAGATACGCAGTATTTT,CASSLIVTDTQYF
-,-,TRBJ1-1,TRBV9,TGTGCCAGCAGCGTAGATTCTGGCGGGGGCACCTTAGGTATGAACACTGAAGCTTTCTTT,CASSVDSGGGTLGMNTEAFF
TRBD1,-,TRBJ1-6,TRBV7-9,TGTGCCAGCAGCTTAGTGACAGGGGGTAATTCACCCCTCCACTTT,CASSLVTGGNSPLHF
-,-,TRBJ2-7,TRBV9,TGTGCCAGCAACCTAGCGGGACAGGACTACGAGCAGTACTTC,CASNLAGQDYEQYF
-,-,TRBJ2-7,TRBV18,TGTGCCAGCTCACCACAAGTCGGGGGGCGGACGGGCGAGCAGTACTTC,CASSPQVGGRTGEQYF
-,-,TRBJ1-1,TRBV4-1,TGCGCCAGCAGCCCGTACCAGGGGCCCGGCACTGAAGCTTTCTTT,CASSPYQGPGTEAFF
TRBD2,-,TRBJ2-3,TRBV18,TGTGCCAGCTCGCCCATTGCGGGGGATGGCACAGATACGCAGTATTTT,CASSPIAGDGTDTQYF
-,-,TRBJ2-3,TRBV2,TGTGCCAGCAGTGAATCGGCTAGCGTATCGCAGTATTTT,CASSESASVSQYF
-,once,TRBJ2-3,TRBV19,TGTGCCAGTAGTATAGATAGGAAGGATACGCAGTATTTT,CASSIDRKDTQYF